Listed here are 4 T cell receptor beta chains from one sample, sequenced in a study of cytomegalovirus exposure and HLA in healthy donors. It was with 60 Vbeta and 13 Jbeta primers that the PCR ran. TCRdb keeps only in-frame clones here, not all; method: immunoSEQ multiplex PCR. The sample lists some 130,000 clones, around 73% occurring once. Sequenced: PBMCs. The receptor source for this set is a female donor in good health and CMV-seronegative.

Only one count was recorded for this clone. The chain uses TRBV5-1 and TRBJ2-1, with TRBD1 as a possible D gene (6 bases). This CDR3 has 16 amino acids. The germline V gene encodes CDR1 SGHRS and CDR2 YFSETQ. Between the trimmed V and J ends, which lost 3 bases and 0 bases, there was a span of 13 bases. CDR3 nucleotides: TGCGCCAGCAGCTCCCCCGAACAGGGCTCCTACAATGAGCAGTTCTTC. Its translation is CASSSPEQGSYNEQFF.

The rearrangement joins TRBV2 to TRBJ2-7; possibly TRBD2 for D (5 bases). This CDR3 has 14 residues. The ends were cut back, 7 bases at V and 5 bases at J, with 18 bases in the middle. Looked up from germline, CDR1 is SNHLY and CDR2 is FYNNEI. This chain's CDR3 is CASNEGDEYDEQYF. In nucleotides, the CDR3 is TGTGCCAGCAACGAGGGAGACGAGTACGACGAGCAGTACTTC.

The chain is built from TRBV7-2 and TRBJ2-5; the D is unclear. This CDR3 is built from 13 residues. Trimming took off 5 bases at V and 4 bases at J, with 11 bases between the two ends. The V gene's germline CDR1 is SGHTA and CDR2 FQGNSA. The CDR3 loop reads CASSLTHGETQYF. CDR3 sequence (DNA): TGTGCCAGCAGCCTAACCCACGGAGAGACCCAGTACTTC.

CDR3 sequence (DNA): TGTGCCAGCAGCCACCTGCTGGTGGAGGAGGAGACCCAGTACTTC. This gives the protein CASSHLLVEEETQYF. This chain joins TRBV5-4 and TRBJ2-5, with D perhaps matching TRBD2 (5 bases). This CDR3 comprises 15 residues. Germline V CDR1 and CDR2: SGHNT, YYREEE (reference sequence). Trimming stripped 4 bases from V and 5 bases from J, with 18 bases between.